The next 2 T cell receptor beta chains were all read from a single sample in a study of tumor-infiltrating lymphocytes in primary liver carcinoma. The input was around 530 ng total RNA; TCR beta cDNA was made from it with a constant-region primer. Three nested multiplex PCR rounds, a slightly modified ARM-PCR method, built the TCR beta libraries. TRBV1-TRBV30 forward primers and a C-beta reverse primer were used in the first two PCR rounds, which each ran for ten to eleven cycles. TCRdb analysed the multiplex PCR reads with MiXCR anew, one entry per CDR3 protein. Altogether about 110,000 distinct CDR3 sequences are present, 55% to 75% being singletons, with the ten largest covering over 7%. The roughly 19-32 mg bulk tissue piece was not sorted before simultaneous RNA and DNA extraction. The material sequenced was liver tumor tissue from sampling region 1. Regarding subset: tumor region T1, superior pole. These receptors were obtained from a woman aged 55-75 years with primary liver carcinoma and hepatitis B virus infection.

This clonotype was detected ten times or more. The rearrangement links TRBV4-1 to TRBJ2-1; TRBD2 matches at 9 bases. The CDR3 length is 20 residues. Trimming cost V 4 bases and J 0 bases; bases outside gene matches: 16. Germline CDR1 reads MGHRA; CDR2 reads YSYEKL. The CDR3 loop is CASSPIPGTSFESSYNEQFF. CDR3 in DNA: TGCGCCAGCAGCCCAATTCCCGGGACTAGCTTCGAGAGCTCCTACAATGAGCAGTTCTTC.

A remark on this clonotype: At one of its ends the junction is not consistent with the germline gene, which may arise from a read error. CDR3 residues: CASSLDWDTRYGQYF. The CDR3 DNA reads TGTGCCAGCAGCTTAGACTGGGACACTCGCTACGGGCAGTACTTC. This chain links TRBV11-1 with TRBJ2-7, with a possible D match to TRBD1 (6 bases). This CDR3 has 15 amino acids. CDR1 SGHAT and CDR2 FQDESV come from the germline V gene (reference sequence).